These T cell receptor beta chains were read from a single sample in a study of cytomegalovirus exposure and HLA in healthy donors. Method: immunoSEQ multiplex PCR; TCRdb's copy keeps in-frame clones and lacks some. The sample carries approximately 120,000 clones, approximately 80% recorded once. Specimen: PBMCs. The receptors originated from a man aged 35 to 55 in good health and CMV-seropositive. Each CDR3 is given with its conserved first and last residue. D genes are given only for firm matches. Clone size appears in some rows only: once, few, many, or a class for an expanded clone.

CDR3aa	CDR3nt	d_gene	abundance	j_gene	v_gene
CASNRDRTTGTEAFF	TGTGCCAGTAACCGGGACAGGACTACCGGGACTGAAGCTTTCTTT	TRBD1	.	TRBJ1-1	TRBV7-2
CASSSRARQGSGYTF	TGTGCCAGCAGTTCACGGGCCCGACAGGGTAGCGGCTACACCTTC	TRBD1	once	TRBJ1-2	TRBV27
CASSYAGQSYGYTF	TGTGCCAGCAGTTACGCGGGACAGTCCTATGGCTACACCTTC	TRBD1	.	TRBJ1-2	TRBV6-5
CASSFQGRETQYF	TGTGCCAGCAGCTTTCAGGGTCGGGAGACCCAGTACTTC	.	.	TRBJ2-5	TRBV7-3
CASRLTGATTNEKLFF	TGTGCCAGTAGACTGACAGGGGCCACAACTAATGAAAAACTGTTTTTT	TRBD1	.	TRBJ1-4	TRBV19
CASSFTQEAPNTEAFF	TGTGCCAGCAGTTTCACCCAGGAGGCCCCAAACACTGAAGCTTTCTTT	.	once	TRBJ1-1	TRBV6-5
CASSLAEGQGASNQPQHF	TGTGCCAGCAGCTTAGCGGAGGGACAGGGGGCGAGCAATCAGCCCCAGCATTTT	TRBD1	few	TRBJ1-5	TRBV7-9
CASSNRPGTSDFSYEQYF	TGTGCCAGTAGTAACCGCCCCGGGACTAGCGACTTTTCCTACGAGCAGTACTTC	TRBD2	.	TRBJ2-7	TRBV19
CASSLGINTGELFF	TGTGCCAGCAGCTTAGGTATCAACACCGGGGAGCTGTTTTTT	.	.	TRBJ2-2	TRBV11-1
CASSGANSNQPQHF	TGTGCCAGCTCCGGAGCCAATAGCAATCAGCCCCAGCATTTT	.	.	TRBJ1-5	TRBV27
CASSKSGQRRGYTF	TGTGCCAGCAGTAAATCAGGACAGCGGCGAGGCTACACCTTC	.	.	TRBJ1-2	TRBV6-5
CASSLRRGGSYEQYF	TGTGCCAGCAGCTTGAGGAGGGGCGGCTCCTACGAGCAGTACTTC	.	few	TRBJ2-7	TRBV5-8
CASSLDTYEQYF	TGTGCCAGCAGCTTAGACACCTACGAGCAGTACTTC	.	few	TRBJ2-7	TRBV5-4
CASTPPGSEKLFF	TGTGCCAGCACCCCCCCGGGGTCTGAAAAACTGTTTTTT	.	.	TRBJ1-4	TRBV28
CASSYTGTGSFGYTF	TGTGCCAGCAGCTACACCGGGACAGGGTCCTTCGGCTACACCTTC	TRBD1	.	TRBJ1-2	TRBV7-8
CASSLRARTGNGYTF	TGTGCCAGCAGCTTAAGGGCGAGGACAGGGAACGGCTACACCTTC	TRBD1	.	TRBJ1-2	TRBV7-2
CASSLRELYTGELFF	TGTGCCAGCAGCTTAAGAGAGCTTTACACCGGGGAGCTGTTTTTT	.	.	TRBJ2-2	TRBV7-9
CASSFGQGRYEQYF	TGTGCCAGCAGCTTTGGACAGGGAAGATACGAGCAGTACTTC	TRBD1	.	TRBJ2-7	TRBV5-6
CASSPRTGGVSPLHF	TGTGCCAGCAGCCCCAGGACAGGGGGAGTTTCACCCCTCCACTTT	TRBD1	.	TRBJ1-6	TRBV9
CASMIQGLNYGYTF	TGTGCCAGCATGATCCAGGGTTTAAACTATGGCTACACCTTC	.	.	TRBJ1-2	TRBV5-4
CASSYSIGSSNYGYTF	TGTGCCAGCAGTTACTCGATAGGGAGCTCTAACTATGGCTACACCTTC	.	.	TRBJ1-2	TRBV6-5
CASSQWTGGLGFLFF	TGTGCCAGCAGCCAATGGACAGGGGGCTTGGGATTTCTGTTTTTT	TRBD1	few	TRBJ1-4	TRBV7-6
CSSSSKGFYEQFF	TGTTCCAGCAGCTCTAAGGGGTTCTATGAGCAGTTCTTC	.	.	TRBJ2-1	TRBV7-9
CASGGQGFSRGYEQYF	TGTGCCAGCGGGGGACAGGGGTTTTCCCGGGGATACGAGCAGTACTTC	TRBD1	.	TRBJ2-7	TRBV5-6
CASSVEAGLSTDTQYF	TGTGCCAGCAGTGTGGAGGCGGGCCTGAGCACAGATACGCAGTATTTT	.	.	TRBJ2-3	TRBV6-4
CASSLTGKTQYF	TGCGCCAGCAGCTTAACAGGGAAAACGCAGTATTTT	.	.	TRBJ2-3	TRBV5-1